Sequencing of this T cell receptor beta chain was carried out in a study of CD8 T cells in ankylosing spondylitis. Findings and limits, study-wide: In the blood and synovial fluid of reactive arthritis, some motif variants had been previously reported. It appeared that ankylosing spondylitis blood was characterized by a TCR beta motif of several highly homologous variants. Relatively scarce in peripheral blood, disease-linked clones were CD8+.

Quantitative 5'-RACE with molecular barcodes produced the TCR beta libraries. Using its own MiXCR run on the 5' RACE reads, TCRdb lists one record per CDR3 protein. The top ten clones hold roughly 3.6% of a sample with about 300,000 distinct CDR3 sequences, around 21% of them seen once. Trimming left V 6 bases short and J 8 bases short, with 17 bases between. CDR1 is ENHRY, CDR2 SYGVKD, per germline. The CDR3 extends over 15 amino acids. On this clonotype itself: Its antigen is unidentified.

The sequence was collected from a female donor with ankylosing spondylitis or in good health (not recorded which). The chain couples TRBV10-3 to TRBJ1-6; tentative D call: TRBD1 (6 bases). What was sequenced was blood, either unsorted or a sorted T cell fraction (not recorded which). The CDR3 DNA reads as TGTGCCATCAGCCGGACAGACCAATTTGATTCACCCCTCCACTTT. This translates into CAISRTDQFDSPLHF.